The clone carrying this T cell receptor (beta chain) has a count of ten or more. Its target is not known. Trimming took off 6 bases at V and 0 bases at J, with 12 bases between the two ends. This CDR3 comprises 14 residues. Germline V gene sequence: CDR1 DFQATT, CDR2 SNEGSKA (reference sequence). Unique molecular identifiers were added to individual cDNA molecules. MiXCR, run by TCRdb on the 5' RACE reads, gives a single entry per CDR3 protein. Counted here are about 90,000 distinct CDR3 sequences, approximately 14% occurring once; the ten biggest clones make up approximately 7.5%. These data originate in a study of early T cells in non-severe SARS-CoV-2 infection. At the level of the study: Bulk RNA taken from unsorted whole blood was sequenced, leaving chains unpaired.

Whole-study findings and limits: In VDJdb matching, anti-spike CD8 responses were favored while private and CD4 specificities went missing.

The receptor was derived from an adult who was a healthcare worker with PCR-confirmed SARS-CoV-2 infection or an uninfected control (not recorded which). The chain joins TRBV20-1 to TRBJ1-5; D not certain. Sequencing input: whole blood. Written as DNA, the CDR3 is TGCAGTGCCGCGGCGGGAGATAGCAATCAGCCCCAGCATTTT. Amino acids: CSAAAGDSNQPQHF.